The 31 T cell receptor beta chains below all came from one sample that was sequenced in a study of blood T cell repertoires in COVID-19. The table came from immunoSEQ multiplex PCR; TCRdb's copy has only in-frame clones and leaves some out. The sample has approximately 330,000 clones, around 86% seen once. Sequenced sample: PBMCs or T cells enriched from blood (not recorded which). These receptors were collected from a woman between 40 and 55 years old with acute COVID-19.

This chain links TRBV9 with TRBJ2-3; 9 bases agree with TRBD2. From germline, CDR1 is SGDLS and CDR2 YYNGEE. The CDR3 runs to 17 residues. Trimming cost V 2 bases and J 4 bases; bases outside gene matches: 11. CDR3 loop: CASSVSTGTSSADTQYF. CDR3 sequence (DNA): TGTGCCAGCAGCGTTTCCACCGGGACTAGCAGTGCAGATACGCAGTATTTT.

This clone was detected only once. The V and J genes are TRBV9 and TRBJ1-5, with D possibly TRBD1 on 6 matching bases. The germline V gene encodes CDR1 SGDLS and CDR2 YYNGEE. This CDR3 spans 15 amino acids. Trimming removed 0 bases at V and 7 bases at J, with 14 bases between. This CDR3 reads CASSVEGDPGQPQHF. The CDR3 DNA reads TGTGCCAGCAGCGTAGAGGGGGACCCAGGGCAGCCCCAGCATTTT. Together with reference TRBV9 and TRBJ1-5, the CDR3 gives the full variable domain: DSGVTQTPKHLITATGQRVTLRCSPRSGDLSVYWYQQSLDQGLQFLIQYYNGEERAKGNILERFSAQQFPDLHSELNLSSLELGDSALYFCASSVEGDPGQPQHFGDGTRLSIL.

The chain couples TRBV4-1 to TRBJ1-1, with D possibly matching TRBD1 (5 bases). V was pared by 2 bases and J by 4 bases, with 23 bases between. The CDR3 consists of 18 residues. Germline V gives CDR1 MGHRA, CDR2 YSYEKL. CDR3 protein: CASSQPRGGAKGVTEAFF. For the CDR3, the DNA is TGCGCCAGCAGCCAACCCCGAGGAGGGGCGAAAGGTGTCACTGAAGCTTTCTTT.

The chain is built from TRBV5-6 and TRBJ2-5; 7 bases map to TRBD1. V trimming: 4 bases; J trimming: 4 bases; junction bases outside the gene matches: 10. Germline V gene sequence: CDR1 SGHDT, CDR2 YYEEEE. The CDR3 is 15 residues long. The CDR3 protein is CASSAKGAGGETQYF. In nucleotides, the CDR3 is TGTGCCAGCAGCGCAAAGGGGGCTGGTGGAGAGACCCAGTACTTC.

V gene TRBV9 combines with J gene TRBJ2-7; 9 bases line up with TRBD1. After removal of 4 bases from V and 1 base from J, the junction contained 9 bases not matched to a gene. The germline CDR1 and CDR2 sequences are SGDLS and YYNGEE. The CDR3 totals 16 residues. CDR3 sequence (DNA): TGTGCCAGCAGCCCGGGGGCCGGGACAGGGTCCTACGAGCAGTACTTC. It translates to CASSPGAGTGSYEQYF.

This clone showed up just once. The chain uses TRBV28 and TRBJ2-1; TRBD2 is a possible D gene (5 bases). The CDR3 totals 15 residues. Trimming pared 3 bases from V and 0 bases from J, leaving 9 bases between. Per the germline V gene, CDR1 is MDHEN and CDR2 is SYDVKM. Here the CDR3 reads CASSFSGPSYNEQFF. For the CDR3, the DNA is TGTGCCAGCAGTTTCAGCGGCCCCTCCTACAATGAGCAGTTCTTC.

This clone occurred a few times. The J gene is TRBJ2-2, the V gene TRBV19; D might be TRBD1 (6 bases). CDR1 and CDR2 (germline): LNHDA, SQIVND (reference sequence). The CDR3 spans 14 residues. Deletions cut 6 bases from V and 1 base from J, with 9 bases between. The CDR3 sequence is CASRPTGNTGELFF. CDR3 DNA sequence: TGTGCCAGTAGACCGACAGGGAACACCGGGGAGCTGTTTTTT.

In nucleotides, the CDR3 is TGTGCCAGCAGCGTATCCCAGGGGGCGGTGGAAAAACTGTTTTTT. Residues: CASSVSQGAVEKLFF. This rearrangement joins TRBV9 to TRBJ1-4; the match to TRBD1 covers 8 bases. Unmatched junction bases numbered 7, after V lost 1 base and J lost 8 bases. From germline, CDR1 is SGDLS and CDR2 YYNGEE. This CDR3 contains 15 residues.

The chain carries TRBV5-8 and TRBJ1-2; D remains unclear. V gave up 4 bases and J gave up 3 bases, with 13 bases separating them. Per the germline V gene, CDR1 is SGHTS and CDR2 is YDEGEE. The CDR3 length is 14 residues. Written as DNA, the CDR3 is TGTGCCAGCAGCCCCGGGAGGGATTACTATGGCTACACCTTC. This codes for CASSPGRDYYGYTF. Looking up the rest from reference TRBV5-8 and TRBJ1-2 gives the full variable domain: EAGVTQSPTHLIKTRGQQATLRCSPISGHTSVYWYQQALGLGLQFLLWYDEGEERNRGNFPPRFSGRQFPNYSSELNVNALELEDSALYLCASSPGRDYYGYTFGSGTRLTVV.

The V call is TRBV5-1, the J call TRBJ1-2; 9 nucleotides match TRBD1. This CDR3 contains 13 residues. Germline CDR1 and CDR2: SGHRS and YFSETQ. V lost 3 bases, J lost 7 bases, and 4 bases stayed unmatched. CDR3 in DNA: TGCGCCAGCAGCTCGATACAGGGGGCTGGCTACACCTTC. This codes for CASSSIQGAGYTF.

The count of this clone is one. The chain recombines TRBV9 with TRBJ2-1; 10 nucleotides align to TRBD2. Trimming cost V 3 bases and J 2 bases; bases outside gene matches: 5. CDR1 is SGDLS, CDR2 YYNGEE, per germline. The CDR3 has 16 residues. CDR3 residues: CASSELAGGTYNEQFF. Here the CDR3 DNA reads TGTGCCAGCAGCGAATTAGCGGGGGGTACCTACAATGAGCAGTTCTTC.

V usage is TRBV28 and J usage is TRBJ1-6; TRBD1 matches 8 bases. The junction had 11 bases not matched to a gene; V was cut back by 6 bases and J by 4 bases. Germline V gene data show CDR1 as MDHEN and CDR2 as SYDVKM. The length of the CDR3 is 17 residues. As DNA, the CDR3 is TGTGCCAGCAGCTCATGGGGGGACAGGTGGTATAATTCACCCCTCCACTTT. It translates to CASSSWGDRWYNSPLHF.

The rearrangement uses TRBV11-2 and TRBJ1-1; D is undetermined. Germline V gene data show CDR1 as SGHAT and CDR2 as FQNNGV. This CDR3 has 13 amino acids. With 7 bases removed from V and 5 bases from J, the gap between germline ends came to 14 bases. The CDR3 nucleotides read TGTGCCAGCACCATAGCTCGGGATACTGAAGCTTTCTTT. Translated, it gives CASTIARDTEAFF.

This chain's CDR3 is CASSSSKREGGEQYF. CDR3 sequence (DNA): TGTGCCAGCAGCTCTTCCAAGCGGGAGGGCGGAGAGCAGTACTTC. The chain joins TRBV7-9 to TRBJ2-7, with 10 nucleotides matching TRBD2. Germline V gene data show CDR1 as SEHNR and CDR2 as FQNEAQ (reference sequence). This CDR3 spans 15 amino acids. V dropped 4 bases and J dropped 7; count of bases not matched to a gene: 10.

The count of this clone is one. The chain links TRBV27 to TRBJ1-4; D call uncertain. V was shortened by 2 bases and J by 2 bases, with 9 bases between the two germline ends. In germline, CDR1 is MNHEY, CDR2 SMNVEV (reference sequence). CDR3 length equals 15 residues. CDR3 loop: CASSLAGPTNEKLFF. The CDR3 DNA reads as TGTGCCAGCAGTTTAGCAGGTCCGACTAATGAAAAACTGTTTTTT.

The CDR3 spells CASGQGLSTDTQYF. The CDR3 region has the DNA TGTGCCAGCGGTCAGGGACTTAGCACAGATACGCAGTATTTT. This chain connects TRBV7-9 to TRBJ2-3, with TRBD2 as a possible D gene (6 bases). CDR1 and CDR2 from the germline V gene are SEHNR and FQNEAQ (reference sequence). Trimming took off 8 bases at V and 0 bases at J, with 12 bases between the two ends. This CDR3 spans 14 amino acids.

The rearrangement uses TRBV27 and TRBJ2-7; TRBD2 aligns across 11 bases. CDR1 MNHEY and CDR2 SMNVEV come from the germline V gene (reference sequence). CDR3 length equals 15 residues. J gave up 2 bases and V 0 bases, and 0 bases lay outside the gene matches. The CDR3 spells CASSLSSGRAYEQYF. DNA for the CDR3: TGTGCCAGCAGTTTATCTAGCGGGAGGGCCTACGAGCAGTACTTC.

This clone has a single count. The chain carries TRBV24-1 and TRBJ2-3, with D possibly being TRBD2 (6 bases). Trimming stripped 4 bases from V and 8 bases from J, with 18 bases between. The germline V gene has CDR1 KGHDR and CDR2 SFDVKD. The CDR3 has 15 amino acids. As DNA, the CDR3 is TGTGCCACCAGTGACGAAAGTTCGGGGGATGGTACGCAGTATTTT. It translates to CATSDESSGDGTQYF.

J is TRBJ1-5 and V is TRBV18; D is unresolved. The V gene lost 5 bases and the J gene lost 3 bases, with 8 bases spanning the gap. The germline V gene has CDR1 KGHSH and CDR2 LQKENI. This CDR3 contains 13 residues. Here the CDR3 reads CASSTADNQPQHF. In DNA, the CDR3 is TGTGCCAGCTCAACCGCGGACAATCAGCCCCAGCATTTT.

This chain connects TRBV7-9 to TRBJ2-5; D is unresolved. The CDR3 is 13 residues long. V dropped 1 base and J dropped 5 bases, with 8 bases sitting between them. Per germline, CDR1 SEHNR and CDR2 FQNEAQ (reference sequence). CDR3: CASSLGVSETQYF. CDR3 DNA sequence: TGTGCCAGCAGCTTAGGCGTGTCGGAGACCCAGTACTTC.

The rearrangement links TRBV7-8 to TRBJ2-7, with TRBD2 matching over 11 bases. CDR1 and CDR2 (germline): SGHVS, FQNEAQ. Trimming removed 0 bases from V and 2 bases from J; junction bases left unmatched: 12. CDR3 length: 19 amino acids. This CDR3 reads CASSLASRTSGGRPYEQYF. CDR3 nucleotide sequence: TGTGCCAGCAGCTTAGCGAGTCGTACTAGCGGGGGTCGACCCTACGAGCAGTACTTC.

In DNA form, the CDR3 reads TGTGCCAGCGCGCGACAGGGAAAGGATCAGCCCCAGCATTTT. Protein: CASARQGKDQPQHF. The J gene is TRBJ1-5, the V gene TRBV19; TRBD1 aligns across 7 bases. Trimming removed 9 bases from V and 5 bases from J; junction bases left unmatched: 10. The length of the CDR3 is 14 residues. Germline CDR1 LNHDA, CDR2 SQIVND (reference sequence).

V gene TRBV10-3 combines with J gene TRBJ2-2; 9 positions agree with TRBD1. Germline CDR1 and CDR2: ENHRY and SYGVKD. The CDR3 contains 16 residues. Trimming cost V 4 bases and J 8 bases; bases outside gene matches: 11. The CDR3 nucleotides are TGTGCCATCAGTGCGCCGGGACAGGGTGTCCAAGGGGAGCTGTTTTTT. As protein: CAISAPGQGVQGELFF.

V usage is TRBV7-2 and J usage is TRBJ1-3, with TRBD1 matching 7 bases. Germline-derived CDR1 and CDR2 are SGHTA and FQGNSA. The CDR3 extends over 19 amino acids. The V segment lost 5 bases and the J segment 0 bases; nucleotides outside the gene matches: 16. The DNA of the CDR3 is TGTGCCAGCAGCGCGACTTCAGGGGACAGAGGTTACTCTGGAAACACCATATATTTT. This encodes CASSATSGDRGYSGNTIYF.

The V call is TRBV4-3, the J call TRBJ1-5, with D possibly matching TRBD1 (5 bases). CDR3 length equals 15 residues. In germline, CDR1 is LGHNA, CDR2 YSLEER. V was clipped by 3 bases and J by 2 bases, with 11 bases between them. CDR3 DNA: TGCGCCAGCAGCCACAGGGTGTTTGGCAATCAGCCCCAGCATTTT. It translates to CASSHRVFGNQPQHF.

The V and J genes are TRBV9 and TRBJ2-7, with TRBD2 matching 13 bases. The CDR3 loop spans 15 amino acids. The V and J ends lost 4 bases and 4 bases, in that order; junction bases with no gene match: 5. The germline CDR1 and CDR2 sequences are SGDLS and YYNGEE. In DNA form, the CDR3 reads TGTGCCAGCAGCACAGGACTAGCGGGAGAGTACGAGCAGTACTTC. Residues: CASSTGLAGEYEQYF.

The CDR3, as DNA: TGTGCCAGCAGCACCGGGACTGGAAACACCATATATTTT. Its protein product is CASSTGTGNTIYF. The chain links TRBV7-3 to TRBJ1-3; D gene ambiguous. There are 13 residues in the CDR3. V was cut by 5 bases and J by 2 bases, with 7 bases left in between. The germline V gene encodes CDR1 SGHTA and CDR2 FQGTGA. Based on the CDR3 plus reference TRBV7-3 and TRBJ1-3, the full variable domain is GAGVSQTPSNKVTEKGKYVELRCDPISGHTALYWYRQSLGQGPEFLIYFQGTGAADDSGLPNDRFFAVRPEGSVSTLKIQRTERGDSAVYLCASSTGTGNTIYFGEGSWLTVV.

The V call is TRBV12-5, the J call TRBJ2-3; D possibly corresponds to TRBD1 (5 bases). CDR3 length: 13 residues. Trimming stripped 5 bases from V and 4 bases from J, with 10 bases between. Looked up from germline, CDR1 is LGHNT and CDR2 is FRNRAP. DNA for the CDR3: TGTGCTAGTGGTCAGGGATATGCAGATACGCAGTATTTT. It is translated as CASGQGYADTQYF.

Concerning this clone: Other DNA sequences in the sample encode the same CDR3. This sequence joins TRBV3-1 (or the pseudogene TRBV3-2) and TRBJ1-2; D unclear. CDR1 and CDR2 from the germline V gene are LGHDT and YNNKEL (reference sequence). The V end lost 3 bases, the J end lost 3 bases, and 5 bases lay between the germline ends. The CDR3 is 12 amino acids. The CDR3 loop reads CASSQGDYGYTF. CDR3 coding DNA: TGTGCCAGCAGCCAGGGAGACTATGGCTACACCTTC.

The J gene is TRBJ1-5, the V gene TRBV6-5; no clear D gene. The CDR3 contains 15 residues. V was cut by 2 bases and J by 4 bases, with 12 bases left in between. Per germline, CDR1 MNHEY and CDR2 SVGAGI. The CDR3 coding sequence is TGTGCCAGCAGTTACACCACAGACCCAAATCAGCCCCAGCATTTT. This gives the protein CASSYTTDPNQPQHF.

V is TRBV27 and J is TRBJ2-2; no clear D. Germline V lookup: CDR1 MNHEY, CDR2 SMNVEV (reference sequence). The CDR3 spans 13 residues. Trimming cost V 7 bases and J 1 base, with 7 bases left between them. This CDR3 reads CASNGRNTGELFF. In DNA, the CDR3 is TGTGCCAGCAATGGTAGGAACACCGGGGAGCTGTTTTTT.